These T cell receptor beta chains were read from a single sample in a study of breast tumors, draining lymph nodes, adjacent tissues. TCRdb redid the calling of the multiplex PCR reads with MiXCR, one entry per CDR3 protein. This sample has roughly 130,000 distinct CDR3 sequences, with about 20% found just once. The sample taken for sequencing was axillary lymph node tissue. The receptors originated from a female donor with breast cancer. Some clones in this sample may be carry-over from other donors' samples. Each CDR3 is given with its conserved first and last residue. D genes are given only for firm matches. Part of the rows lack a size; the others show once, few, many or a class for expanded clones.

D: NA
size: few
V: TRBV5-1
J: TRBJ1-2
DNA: TGCGCCAGCAGCCTCGGGGGCTTCTATGGCTACACCTTC
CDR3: CASSLGGFYGYTF

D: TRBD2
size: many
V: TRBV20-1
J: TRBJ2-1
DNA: TGCAGTGCTCGGACTAGCTTTGTAAATGAGCAGTTCTTC
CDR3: CSARTSFVNEQFF

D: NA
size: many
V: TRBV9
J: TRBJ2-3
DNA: TGTGCCAGCAGCCGTAGTGGGACTAGCACAGATACGCAGTATTTT
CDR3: CASSRSGTSTDTQYF

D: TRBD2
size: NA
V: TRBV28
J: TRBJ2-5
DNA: TGTGCCAGCAGCTCCCGACTAGCGGGCTATCAAGAGACCCAGTACTTC
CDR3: CASSSRLAGYQETQYF

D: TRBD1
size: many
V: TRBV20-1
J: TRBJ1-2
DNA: TGCAGTGCTAGTGATTGGACAGGTGATAACTATGGCTACACCTTC
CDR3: CSASDWTGDNYGYTF

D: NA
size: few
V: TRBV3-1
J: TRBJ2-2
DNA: TGTGCCAGCAGCCAAGAGGGGGCCTTGGGGGGTCTCACCGGGGAGCTGTTTTTT
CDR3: CASSQEGALGGLTGELFF

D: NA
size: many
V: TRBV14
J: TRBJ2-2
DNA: TGTGCCAGCAGCCAAGTGGTTGGCGGGGAGCTGTTTTTT
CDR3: CASSQVVGGELFF

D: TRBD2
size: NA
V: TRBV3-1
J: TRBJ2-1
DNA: TGTGCCAGCAGGGAAAGCGGGAGGGGCCATGAGCAGTTCTTC
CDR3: CASRESGRGHEQFF

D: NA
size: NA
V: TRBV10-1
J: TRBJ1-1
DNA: TGCGCCAGCAGTGATTTAAGGGGAACTAAAGCTTTCTTT
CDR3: CASSDLRGTKAFF

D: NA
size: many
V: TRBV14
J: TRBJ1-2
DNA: TGTGCCAGCAGCCAGGACCTTTCCCGTGGCTACACCTTC
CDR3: CASSQDLSRGYTF

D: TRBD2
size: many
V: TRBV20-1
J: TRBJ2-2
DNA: TGCAGTGCTAGAGTTGGAGCGGGAGTGACCAACACCGGGGAGCTGTTTTTT
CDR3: CSARVGAGVTNTGELFF

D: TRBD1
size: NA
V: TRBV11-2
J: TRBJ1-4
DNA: TGTGCCAGCAGCACCAGGACAGGCTCTAATGAAAAACTGGTTTTT
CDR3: CASSTRTGSNEKLVF

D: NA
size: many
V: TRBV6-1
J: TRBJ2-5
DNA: TGTGCCAGCAGTGAACGTAGCCAAGAGACCCAGTACTTC
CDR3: CASSERSQETQYF

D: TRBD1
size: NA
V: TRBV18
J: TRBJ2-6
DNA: TGTGCCAGCTCACCTGATCCAGGGGGTACGTTCTCTGGGGCCAACGTCCTGACTTTC
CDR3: CASSPDPGGTFSGANVLTF